This paragraph covers one T cell receptor (beta chain) sequence. Its target is not known. The record originates from a study of cytomegalovirus exposure and HLA in healthy donors. Both 60 Vbeta primers and 13 Jbeta primers went into the PCR. TCRdb's copy holds only in-frame clones and misses some; the assay was immunoSEQ multiplex PCR. Of over 110,000 clones listed, around 80% are singletons. Overall study results and limits: Presence/absence analyses took donor sequencing depth as roughly uniform. Investigators reported 150 to 200 TCR beta chains as tied to cytomegalovirus. Association of 15,000 to 20,000 TCR beta sequences with HLA alleles was found at 0.05 false discovery rate in a later analysis. Testing in vitro showed a few CMV-associated chains specific for CMV antigens.

The CDR3 is 20 amino acids. Germline lookup yields CDR1 MNHEY and CDR2 SMNVEV (reference sequence). The V segment lost 3 bases and the J segment 0 bases; nucleotides outside the gene matches: 10. The sequence derives from a female donor in good health and CMV-seronegative. Sequenced input: PBMCs. The V call is TRBV27, the J call TRBJ2-2, with 13 nucleotides matching TRBD2. This CDR3 is CASSFIPGTSGVANTGELFF. In DNA form, the CDR3 reads TGTGCCAGCAGTTTTATCCCCGGGACTAGCGGGGTCGCGAACACCGGGGAGCTGTTTTTT.